This TCR beta chain came from a study of identical twins. The table lists this clonotype with a few counts. No donor was unhealthy or non-Caucasian. Germline lookup yields CDR1 DFQATT and CDR2 SNEGSKA (reference sequence). The CDR3 sequence is 13 residues long. The germline V and J ends were trimmed by 3 bases and 0 bases, with 7 bases remaining between them. TCRdb recomputed calls from the 5' RACE reads with MiXCR, one row per CDR3 protein. The sample lists 450,000 or so distinct CDR3 sequences, about 24% occurring once. This sample also appeared in a second study, on T cells expressing NK-cell markers. As that report states: Source material for TCR beta repertoires consisted of sorted CD3+CD56+NKG2C+, CD3+CD56+NKG2C- and CD3+CD56-NKG2C+ T cells. Seven of eight sequenced donors tested HCMV-seropositive; one tested seronegative. The contribution of dominant NKG2C+ clonotypes to CD8+ T cells in about six donors was roughly 1.0-7.0%.

Sequencing input: CD4+ T cells sorted from blood. The genes are TRBV20-1 and TRBJ2-3; D uncertain. This clonotype originated in a woman under 30 in good health. CDR3 sequence (DNA): TGCAGTGCTAGTACCGCTAGCACAGATACGCAGTATTTT. Translated, it gives CSASTASTDTQYF.